The 21 T cell receptor beta chains below were found in one sample sequenced in a study of cytomegalovirus exposure and HLA in healthy donors. The PCR made use of 60 Vbeta and 13 Jbeta primers. Generated by immunoSEQ multiplex PCR, the TCRdb table keeps only in-frame clones and is missing some. The sample holds around 280,000 clones; around 90% are singletons and the top ten take approximately 2%. The sequenced material came from PBMCs. These receptors were obtained from a woman in her late teens or twenties in good health and CMV-seronegative.

This clone was observed a handful of times. The chain is built from TRBV2 and TRBJ2-1; 14 bases map to TRBD2. The junction had 16 bases not matched to a gene; V was cut back by 5 bases and J by 4 bases. Germline assignment: CDR1 SNHLY and CDR2 FYNNEI. This CDR3 comprises 20 residues. The CDR3 DNA reads as TGTGCCAGCAGTACCCTGACTAGCGGGGGGGCCGAAGCCTTTTACAATGAGCAGTTCTTC. Amino acids: CASSTLTSGGAEAFYNEQFF.

This chain joins TRBV13 and TRBJ1-6, with D tentatively TRBD1 (6 bases). The germline CDR1 and CDR2 sequences are PRHDT and FYEKMQ (reference sequence). V dropped 5 bases and J dropped 9 bases, with 23 bases sitting between them. The CDR3 runs to 17 residues. CDR3 DNA: TGTGCCAGCAGCCTAGAGGGGGGGACGAAGTATGGTTCACCCCTCCACTTT. Its protein product is CASSLEGGTKYGSPLHF.

V is TRBV27 and J is TRBJ1-2, with a possible D match to TRBD1 (6 bases). Germline V gene data show CDR1 as MNHEY and CDR2 as SMNVEV (reference sequence). CDR3 length: 12 amino acids. V was clipped by 6 bases and J by 7 bases, with 12 bases between them. The CDR3, as DNA: TGTGCCAGCAGGACAGCGGACAGTGGCTACACCTTC. Its translation is CASRTADSGYTF.

This rearrangement joins TRBV19 to TRBJ1-4; 7 bases map to TRBD1. The V segment lost 5 bases and the J segment 2 bases; nucleotides outside the gene matches: 5. Germline V gene data show CDR1 as LNHDA and CDR2 as SQIVND (reference sequence). The CDR3 covers 15 residues. CDR3 region: CASSFPGGTNEKLFF. CDR3 bases: TGTGCCAGTAGTTTCCCAGGGGGGACTAATGAAAAACTGTTTTTT. Full variable domain (missing parts from reference TRBV19 and TRBJ1-4): DGGITQSPKYLFRKEGQNVTLSCEQNLNHDAMYWYRQDPGQGLRLIYYSQIVNDFQKGDIAEGYSVSREKKESFPLTVTSAQKNPTAFYLCASSFPGGTNEKLFFGSGTQLSVL.

This clone was counted once. The chain combines TRBV19 with TRBJ1-4; 7 bases fit TRBD1. V shed 5 bases and J 4 bases; nucleotides not matched to a gene: 4. CDR1 is LNHDA and CDR2 is SQIVND in the germline V gene (reference sequence). The CDR3 contains 14 residues. In DNA form, the CDR3 reads TGTGCCAGTAGTTGGGACAGCCTTAATGAAAAACTGTTTTTT. It is translated as CASSWDSLNEKLFF.

The chain joins TRBV2 to TRBJ2-3; D is unclear. The V end was cut by 6 bases, the J end by 4 bases, with 8 bases between. The CDR3 is made up of 12 amino acids. Germline CDR1 and CDR2: SNHLY and FYNNEI. The CDR3, as DNA: TGTGCCAGCAGCCCCACTTCAGATACGCAGTATTTT. Its translation is CASSPTSDTQYF. Full variable domain (missing parts from reference TRBV2 and TRBJ2-3): EPEVTQTPSHQVTQMGQEVILRCVPISNHLYFYWYRQILGQKVEFLVSFYNNEISEKSEIFDDQFSVERPDGSNFTLKIRSTKLEDSAMYFCASSPTSDTQYFGPGTRLTVL.

The chain employs TRBV5-6 and TRBJ2-7; D not resolved. The CDR3 has 11 residues. Trimming removed 1 base from V and 6 bases from J, with 5 bases in between. Germline V lookup: CDR1 SGHDT, CDR2 YYEEEE. The CDR3 DNA sequence: TGTGCCAGCAGCTTGACCGGCGAGCAGTACTTC. This translates into CASSLTGEQYF.

The chain carries TRBV29-1 and TRBJ1-3; possibly TRBD1 for D (6 bases). Trimming shortened V by 2 bases and J by 0 bases, and 11 bases separated the two germline ends. CDR1 is SQVTM and CDR2 is ANQGSEA in the germline V gene. The CDR3 consists of 15 residues. The CDR3 DNA sequence: TGCAGCGTTGAACAAAGGGGACACTCTGGAAACACCATATATTTT. Translated: CSVEQRGHSGNTIYF.

The rearrangement links TRBV30 to TRBJ2-4, with a weak D call TRBD2 (6 bases). V lost 2 bases and J lost 1, with 12 bases in between. CDR1 and CDR2 from the germline V gene are GTSNPN and SVGIG (reference sequence). CDR3 length: 15 residues. CDR3 sequence (DNA): TGTGCCTGGAGTCCGCGGGAATGGGCCAAAAACATTCAGTACTTC. Its translation is CAWSPREWAKNIQYF.

The DNA of the CDR3 is TGTGCCATCAGTGAGGGACAGGGGGCAAACTATGGCTACACCTTC. Amino acids: CAISEGQGANYGYTF. V gene TRBV10-3 combines with J gene TRBJ1-2; 11 bases match TRBD1. V was clipped by 2 bases and J by 2 bases; unmatched bases: 1. Germline values: CDR1 ENHRY, CDR2 SYGVKD. The CDR3 sequence is 15 residues long.

Only one count was recorded for this clone. The chain carries TRBV11-2 and TRBJ2-7; no reliable D call. CDR3 size: 14 residues. V was clipped by 2 bases and J by 4 bases, with 12 bases between them. Germline values: CDR1 SGHAT, CDR2 FQNNGV. CDR3 loop: CASSLSVGDYEQYF. The DNA for the CDR3 is TGTGCCAGCAGCTTAAGTGTCGGAGATTACGAGCAGTACTTC.

V is TRBV6-1 and J is TRBJ1-2; D remains ambiguous. The CDR3 length is 13 residues. Germline V gene sequence: CDR1 MNHNS, CDR2 SASEGT. Between the trimmed V and J ends, which lost 8 bases and 4 bases, there was a span of 14 bases. CDR3 region: CASGLGRIYGYTF. The CDR3 region has the DNA TGTGCCAGCGGGCTGGGCAGAATCTATGGCTACACCTTC.

In the case of this clone: One end of the junction fails to match germline, which may point to a read error. CDR3 region: CASSSPGEEVF. The CDR3 coding sequence is TGTGCCAGCAGCTCCCCCGGGGAAGAGGTCTTT. J is TRBJ1-1 and V is TRBV7-9; no reliable D call. CDR3 length: 11 residues. Germline CDR1 reads SEHNR; CDR2 reads FQNEAQ (reference sequence).

The chain links TRBV11-2 to TRBJ2-1, with 8 bases aligning to TRBD1. From germline, CDR1 is SGHAT and CDR2 FQNNGV. V lost 5 bases, J lost 7 bases, and 7 bases stayed unmatched. The CDR3 sequence is 14 residues long. Here the CDR3 reads CASSLTGGTNEQFF. The CDR3 region has the DNA TGTGCCAGCAGCCTAACAGGGGGAACAAATGAGCAGTTCTTC.

The chain uses TRBV19 and TRBJ2-7; a weak D match, TRBD2 (6 bases). The germline gives CDR1 LNHDA, CDR2 SQIVND (reference sequence). Between the trimmed V and J ends, which lost 8 bases and 7 bases, there was a span of 18 bases. The CDR3 extends over 13 amino acids. The CDR3: CASYGGYGAEQYF. In DNA form, the CDR3 reads TGTGCCAGTTATGGGGGGTATGGGGCGGAGCAGTACTTC. Together with reference TRBV19 and TRBJ2-7, the CDR3 gives the full variable domain: DGGITQSPKYLFRKEGQNVTLSCEQNLNHDAMYWYRQDPGQGLRLIYYSQIVNDFQKGDIAEGYSVSREKKESFPLTVTSAQKNPTAFYLCASYGGYGAEQYFGPGTRLTVT.

The rearrangement links TRBV7-3 to TRBJ2-2, with a possible D match to TRBD1 (5 bases). This CDR3 spans 14 amino acids. The V and J ends lost 6 bases and 1 base respectively, with 9 bases between them. CDR1 is SGHTA and CDR2 is FQGTGA in the germline V gene. The CDR3 loop reads CASRGRENTGELFF. Written as DNA, the CDR3 is TGTGCCAGCAGGGGCAGGGAGAACACCGGGGAGCTGTTTTTT.

This chain uses TRBV2 with TRBJ1-1; 10 bases align to TRBD1. CDR3 length: 15 residues. The germline CDR1 and CDR2 sequences are SNHLY and FYNNEI. After removal of 6 bases from V and 2 bases from J, the junction contained 6 bases not matched to a gene. The CDR3, as DNA: TGTGCCAGCAGGCTAAGACAGGGGGCTAACACTGAAGCTTTCTTT. It yields the protein CASRLRQGANTEAFF.

The chain uses TRBV30 and TRBJ2-7; TRBD1 might be the D (5 bases). V was clipped by 2 bases and J by 3 bases, with 14 bases between them. The CDR3 contains 14 residues. Germline-derived CDR1 and CDR2 are GTSNPN and SVGIG (reference sequence). The chain's CDR3 is CAWSPAGQLYEQYF. The CDR3 nucleotides are TGTGCCTGGAGTCCAGCTGGACAACTCTACGAGCAGTACTTC.

The gene calls are TRBV9 and TRBJ1-1; a possible D gene is TRBD1 (6 bases). Germline V gene lookup returns CDR1 SGDLS and CDR2 YYNGEE. The CDR3 consists of 13 residues. V was pared by 0 bases and J by 8 bases, with 11 bases between. The DNA of the CDR3 is TGTGCCAGCAGCGTAGGATACAGGGCCGAAGCTTTCTTT. It yields the protein CASSVGYRAEAFF.

The chain carries TRBV2 and TRBJ1-6, with D tentatively TRBD1 (5 bases). This CDR3 spans 13 amino acids. V was pared by 4 bases and J by 10 bases, with 11 bases between. In germline, CDR1 is SNHLY, CDR2 FYNNEI. As DNA, the CDR3 is TGTGCCAGCAGTGGGGAAAGGGGCTCACCCCTCCACTTT. This translates into CASSGERGSPLHF.

The J gene is TRBJ2-1, the V gene TRBV4-2; possibly TRBD1 for D (6 bases). Per germline, CDR1 LGHNA and CDR2 YNFKEQ. CDR3 length: 16 residues. V lost 1 base and J lost 3, with 13 bases in between. The CDR3 DNA follows: TGTGCCAGCAGCCAAGCGATGGGGACAAGCTACAATGAGCAGTTCTTC. Its translation is CASSQAMGTSYNEQFF.